This TCR beta chain originates from a study of cytomegalovirus exposure and HLA in healthy donors. The overall study: In an earlier analysis, approximately 120 million unique TCR beta sequences were found from about 190 million T cells. Study-wide findings and caveats: Common viral pathogens seemed to be connected with several of the most significant clusters, according to a later analysis.

Note on this clone: Antigen specificity is unknown.

CDR1 is SGHTA and CDR2 is FQGTGA in the germline V gene. This CDR3 comprises 15 residues. With V trimmed by 5 bases and J by 2 bases, 5 bases remained unmatched. The primer mix had 60 Vbeta and 13 Jbeta primers. Measured with immunoSEQ multiplex PCR; TCRdb has only the in-frame clones, and not every one. This sample has about 90,000 clones, with roughly 70% found just once. The sequenced sample was PBMCs. The gene calls are TRBV7-3 and TRBJ2-1; 8 bases agree with TRBD1. The sequence came from a woman between 18 and 30 years old in good health and CMV-seropositive. CDR3 nucleotide sequence: TGTGCCAGCAGCGAAGACAGGGGAACCTACAATGAGCAGTTCTTC. Its translation is CASSEDRGTYNEQFF.